This T cell receptor (beta chain) originates from a study of T cells in Graves' hyperthyroidism and ophthalmopathy. Uncontrolled infection, other autoimmune disease, pregnancy or lactation barred patients from enrollment. The CDR3 regions of TCR beta were amplified from RNA transcripts. First-round RT-PCR targeting the TCR CDR3 was performed with the HTBI primer set. MiXCR, applied by TCRdb to the multiplex PCR reads, yields one record per CDR3 protein. The table shows under 700,000 distinct CDR3 sequences, with around 46% occurring only once. This clonotype was seen at least ten times. The sequence was collected from a woman aged 18 to 35 with Graves' hyperthyroidism. The material sequenced was peripheral blood or thyroid tissue (not recorded which).

This CDR3 is CASSLTVMNTEAFF. The DNA of the CDR3 is TGTGCCAGCAGCTTAACAGTTATGAACACTGAAGCTTTCTTT. The V gene is TRBV7-9, the J gene TRBJ1-1, with D unresolved. Trimming took off 2 bases at V and 0 bases at J, with 7 bases between the two ends. Per the germline V gene, CDR1 is SEHNR and CDR2 is FQNEAQ (reference sequence). The CDR3 consists of 14 residues.